This T cell receptor beta chain was obtained from a study of T cell responses to AZD1222 COVID-19 vaccine. Trimming shortened V by 4 bases and J by 4 bases, and 1 base separated the two germline ends. CDR1 is SNHLY and CDR2 is FYNNEI in the germline V gene. The CDR3 has 11 residues. Study-level findings and limits: Among those given AZD1222, only 6 or 7 were seropositive at baseline. Epitopes outside B.1.351 and B.1.1.7 mutated regions reportedly drew nearly half of spike TCRs.

TCRdb keeps only in-frame clones here, not all; method: immunoSEQ multiplex PCR. The table has 120,000 or so clones, 90% seen once. Details on this clone: The antigen remains undetermined.

The TCR comes from an adult who received the MenACWY meningococcal vaccine as a control. This chain joins TRBV2 and TRBJ1-4, with D unresolved. This material consisted of peripheral blood, taken 28 days after the second dose of the MenACWY control vaccine. For the CDR3, the DNA is TGTGCCAGCAGTGTTAATGAAAAACTGTTTTTT. It codes for CASSVNEKLFF.